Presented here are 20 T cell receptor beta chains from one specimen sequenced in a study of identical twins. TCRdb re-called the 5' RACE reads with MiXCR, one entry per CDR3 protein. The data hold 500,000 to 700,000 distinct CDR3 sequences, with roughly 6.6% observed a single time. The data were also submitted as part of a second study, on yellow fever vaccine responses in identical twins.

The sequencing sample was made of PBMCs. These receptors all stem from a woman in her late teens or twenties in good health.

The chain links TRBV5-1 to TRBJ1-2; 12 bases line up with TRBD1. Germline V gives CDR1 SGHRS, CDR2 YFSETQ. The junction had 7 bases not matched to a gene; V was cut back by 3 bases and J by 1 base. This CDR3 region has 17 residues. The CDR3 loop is CASSYRDRGLLNYGYTF. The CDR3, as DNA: TGCGCCAGCAGCTACCGGGACAGGGGGCTTCTTAACTATGGCTACACCTTC. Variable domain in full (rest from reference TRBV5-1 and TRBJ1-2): KAGVTQTPRYLIKTRGQQVTLSCSPISGHRSVSWYQQTPGQGLQFLFEYFSETQRNKGNFPGRFSGRQFSNSRSEMNVSTLELGDSALYLCASSYRDRGLLNYGYTFGSGTRLTVV.

In nucleotides, the CDR3 is TGTGCCAGCCCCGAGACTAGCGGGGTCACCGGGGAGCTGTTTTTT. Its translation is CASPETSGVTGELFF. J is TRBJ2-2 and V is TRBV12-3 or TRBV12-4; 11 bases fit TRBD2. This CDR3 comprises 15 residues. Trimming removed 8 bases from V and 4 bases from J; junction bases left unmatched: 6.

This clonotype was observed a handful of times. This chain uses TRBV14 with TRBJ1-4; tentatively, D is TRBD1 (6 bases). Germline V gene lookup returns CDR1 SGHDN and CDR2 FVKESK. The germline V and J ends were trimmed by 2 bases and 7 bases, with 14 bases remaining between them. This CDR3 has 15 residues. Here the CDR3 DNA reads TGTGCCAGCAGCCAAACCGGGGGGCGCGGTGAAAAACTGTTTTTT. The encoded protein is CASSQTGGRGEKLFF.

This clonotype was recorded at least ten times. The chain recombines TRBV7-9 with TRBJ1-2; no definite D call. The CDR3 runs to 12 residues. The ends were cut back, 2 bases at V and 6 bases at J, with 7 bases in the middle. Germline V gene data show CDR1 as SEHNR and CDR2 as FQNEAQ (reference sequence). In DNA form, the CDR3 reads TGTGCCAGCAGCTTATCTGGCAATGGCTACACCTTC. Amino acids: CASSLSGNGYTF. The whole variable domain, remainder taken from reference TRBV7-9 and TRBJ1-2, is DTGVSQNPRHKITKRGQNVTFRCDPISEHNRLYWYRQTLGQGPEFLTYFQNEAQLEKSRLLSDRFSAERPKGSFSTLEIQRTEQGDSAMYLCASSLSGNGYTFGSGTRLTVV.

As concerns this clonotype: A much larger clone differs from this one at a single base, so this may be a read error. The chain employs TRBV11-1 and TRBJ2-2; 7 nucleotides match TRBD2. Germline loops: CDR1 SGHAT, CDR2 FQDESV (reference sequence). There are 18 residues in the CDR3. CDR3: CASSLRRVQRGDTGGLFF. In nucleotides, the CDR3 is TGTGCCAGCAGCCTTAGACGGGTTCAGCGGGGAGACACCGGGGGGCTGTTTTTT.

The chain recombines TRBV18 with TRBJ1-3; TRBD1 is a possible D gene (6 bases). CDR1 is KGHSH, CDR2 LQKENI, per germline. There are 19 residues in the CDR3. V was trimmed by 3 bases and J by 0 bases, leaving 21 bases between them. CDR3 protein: CASSPPNFDDRSSGNTIYF. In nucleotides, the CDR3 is TGTGCCAGCTCACCGCCGAACTTCGATGACAGGAGCTCTGGAAACACCATATATTTT.

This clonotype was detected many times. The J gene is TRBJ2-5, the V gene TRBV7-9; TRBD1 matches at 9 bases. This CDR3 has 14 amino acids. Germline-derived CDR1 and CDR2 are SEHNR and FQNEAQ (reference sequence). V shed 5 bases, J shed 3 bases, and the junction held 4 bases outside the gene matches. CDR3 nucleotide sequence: TGTGCCAGCAGCCCTCGGACAGGGGAAGAGACCCAGTACTTC. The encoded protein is CASSPRTGEETQYF.

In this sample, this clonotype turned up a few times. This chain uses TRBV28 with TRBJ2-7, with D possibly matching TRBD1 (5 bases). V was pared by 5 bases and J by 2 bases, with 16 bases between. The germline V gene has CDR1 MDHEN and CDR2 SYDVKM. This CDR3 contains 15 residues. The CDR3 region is CASSAAQGSAYEQYF. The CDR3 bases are TGTGCCAGCAGTGCGGCTCAGGGTTCCGCCTACGAGCAGTACTTC.

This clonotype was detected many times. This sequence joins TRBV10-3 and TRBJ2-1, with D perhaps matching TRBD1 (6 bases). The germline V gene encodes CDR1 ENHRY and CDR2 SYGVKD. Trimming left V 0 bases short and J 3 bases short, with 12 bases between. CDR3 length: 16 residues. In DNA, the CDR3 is TGTGCCATCAGTGAGTCGGGGGCGGGCCACTACAATGAGCAGTTCTTC. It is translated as CAISESGAGHYNEQFF.

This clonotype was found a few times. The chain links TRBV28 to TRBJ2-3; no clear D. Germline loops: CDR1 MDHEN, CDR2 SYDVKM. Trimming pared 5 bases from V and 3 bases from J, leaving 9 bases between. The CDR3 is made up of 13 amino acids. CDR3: CASSPKKTDTQYF. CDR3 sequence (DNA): TGTGCCAGCAGTCCCAAAAAGACAGATACGCAGTATTTT.

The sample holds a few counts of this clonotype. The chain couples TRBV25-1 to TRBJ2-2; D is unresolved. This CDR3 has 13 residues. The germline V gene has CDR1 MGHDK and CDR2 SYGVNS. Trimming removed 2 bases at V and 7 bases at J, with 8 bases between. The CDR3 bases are TGTGCCAGCAGTGAACAGGATGTCGGGGAGCTGTTTTTT. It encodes CASSEQDVGELFF.

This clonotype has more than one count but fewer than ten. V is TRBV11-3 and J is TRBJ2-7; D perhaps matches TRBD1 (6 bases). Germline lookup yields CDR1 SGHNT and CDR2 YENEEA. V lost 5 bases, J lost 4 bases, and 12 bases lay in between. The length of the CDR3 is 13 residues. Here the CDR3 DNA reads TGTGCCAGCAGCATAAAAGGGGGATACGAGCAGTACTTC. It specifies CASSIKGGYEQYF. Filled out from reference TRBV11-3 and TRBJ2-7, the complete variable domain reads EAGVVQSPRYKIIEKKQPVAFWCNPISGHNTLYWYLQNLGQGPELLIRYENEEAVDDSQLPKDRFSAERLKGVDSTLKIQPAELGDSAVYLCASSIKGGYEQYFGPGTRLTVT.

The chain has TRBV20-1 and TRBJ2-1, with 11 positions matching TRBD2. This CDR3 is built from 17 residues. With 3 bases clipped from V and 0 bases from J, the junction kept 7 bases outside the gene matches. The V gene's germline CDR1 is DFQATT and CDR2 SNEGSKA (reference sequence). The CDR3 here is CSASDWTSGYSYNEQFF. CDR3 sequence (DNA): TGCAGTGCTAGTGATTGGACTAGCGGGTACTCCTACAATGAGCAGTTCTTC.

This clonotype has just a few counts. CDR3 region: CASSSSGTAIPTTYEQYF. The CDR3 DNA is TGCGCCAGCAGCTCGAGTGGGACAGCCATACCCACCACCTACGAGCAGTACTTC. The J gene is TRBJ2-7, the V gene TRBV5-1; 7 bases line up with TRBD1. Losses at the gene ends were 3 bases for V and 2 bases for J; bases not matched to a gene: 17. Germline values: CDR1 SGHRS, CDR2 YFSETQ. This CDR3 is built from 18 residues.

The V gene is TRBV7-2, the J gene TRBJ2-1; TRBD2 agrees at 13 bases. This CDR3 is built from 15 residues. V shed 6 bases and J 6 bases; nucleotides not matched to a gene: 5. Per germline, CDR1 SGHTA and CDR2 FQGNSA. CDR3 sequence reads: CASRRTSGSSNEQFF. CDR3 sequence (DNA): TGTGCCAGCAGGCGGACTAGCGGGAGTAGCAATGAGCAGTTCTTC.

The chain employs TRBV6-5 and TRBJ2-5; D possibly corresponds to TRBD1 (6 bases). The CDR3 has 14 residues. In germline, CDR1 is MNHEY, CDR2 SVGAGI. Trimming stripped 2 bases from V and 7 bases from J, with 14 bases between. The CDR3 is CASSYPGQAGTQYF. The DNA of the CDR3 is TGTGCCAGCAGTTACCCGGGACAAGCTGGGACCCAGTACTTC.

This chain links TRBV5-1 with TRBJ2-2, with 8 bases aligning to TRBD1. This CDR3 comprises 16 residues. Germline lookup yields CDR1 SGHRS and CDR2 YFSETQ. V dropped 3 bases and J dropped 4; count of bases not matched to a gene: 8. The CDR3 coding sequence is TGCGCCAGCAGCTCGGACAGGGTCGGGAGCACCGGGGAGCTGTTTTTT. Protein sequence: CASSSDRVGSTGELFF.

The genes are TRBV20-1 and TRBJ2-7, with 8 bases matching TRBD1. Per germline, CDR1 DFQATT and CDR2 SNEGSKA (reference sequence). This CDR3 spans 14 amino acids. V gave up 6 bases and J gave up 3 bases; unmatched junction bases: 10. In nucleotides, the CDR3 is TGCAGTGCCGCAGTTGACAGGGGATTCTACGAGCAGTACTTC. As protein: CSAAVDRGFYEQYF.

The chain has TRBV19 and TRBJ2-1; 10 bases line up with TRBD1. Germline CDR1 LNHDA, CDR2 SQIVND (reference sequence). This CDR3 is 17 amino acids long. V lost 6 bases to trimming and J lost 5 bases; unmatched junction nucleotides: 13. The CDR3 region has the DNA TGTGCCAGTAGGCTCGTCGGATGGACAGGGGGAAACAATGAGCAGTTCTTC. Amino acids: CASRLVGWTGGNNEQFF.

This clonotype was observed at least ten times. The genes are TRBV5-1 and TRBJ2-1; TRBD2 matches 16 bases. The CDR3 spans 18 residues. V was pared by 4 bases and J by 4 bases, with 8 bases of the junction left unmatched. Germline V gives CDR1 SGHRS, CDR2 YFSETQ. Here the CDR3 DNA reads TGCGCCAGCAGCGAAACCGGGACTAGCGGGGGGGCATACAATGAGCAGTTCTTC. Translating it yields CASSETGTSGGAYNEQFF. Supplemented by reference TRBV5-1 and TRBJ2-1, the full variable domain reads KAGVTQTPRYLIKTRGQQVTLSCSPISGHRSVSWYQQTPGQGLQFLFEYFSETQRNKGNFPGRFSGRQFSNSRSEMNVSTLELGDSALYLCASSETGTSGGAYNEQFFGPGTRLTVL.